Shown below are 21 T cell receptor beta chains from a single sample sequenced in a study of blood T cell repertoires in COVID-19. Profiled with immunoSEQ multiplex PCR; TCRdb holds only in-frame clones, not every one. This sample has 90,000 to 150,000 clones; 79% occur once, and the top ten carry around 4.1%. The specimen sequenced was peripheral blood. The origin of the receptors is a woman older than 75 with acute or convalescent COVID-19.

V usage is TRBV18 and J usage is TRBJ2-7, with D unclear. The V gene lost 3 bases and the J gene lost 1 base, with 10 bases spanning the gap. Germline V gene sequence: CDR1 KGHSH, CDR2 LQKENI. This CDR3 contains 14 residues. DNA for the CDR3: TGTGCCAGCTCACCGGCTCCTTTGTCCTACGAGCAGTACTTC. It translates to CASSPAPLSYEQYF.

This clone was detected only a few times. The V gene is TRBV4-3, the J gene TRBJ2-2; 8 bases are shared with TRBD1. The V gene end was trimmed by 4 bases and the J gene end by 3 bases; junction bases not matched to a gene: 4. CDR1 and CDR2 from the germline V gene are LGHNA and YSLEER. The CDR3 sequence is 15 residues long. The CDR3 sequence: CASSLRQGYTGELFF. The CDR3 nucleotides read TGCGCCAGCAGCCTCCGACAGGGGTACACCGGGGAGCTGTTTTTT.

The chain recombines TRBV7-2 with TRBJ2-5, with TRBD2 matching 8 bases. The length of the CDR3 is 15 residues. J gave up 5 bases and V 5 bases, and 10 bases lay outside the gene matches. The germline CDR1 and CDR2 sequences are SGHTA and FQGNSA. The CDR3 region has the DNA TGTGCCAGCAGCCCACAGGGACTAGGTACCGAGACCCAGTACTTC. Encoded protein: CASSPQGLGTETQYF.

The count of this clone is one. This rearrangement joins TRBV24-1 to TRBJ1-1, with TRBD1 matching 9 bases. J was trimmed by 0 bases and V by 7 bases; bases with no gene match: 2. Germline V gene lookup returns CDR1 KGHDR and CDR2 SFDVKD. This CDR3 region has 14 residues. Written as DNA, the CDR3 is TGTGCCACCAGGGGGACAGGGTTGAACACTGAAGCTTTCTTT. It translates to CATRGTGLNTEAFF.

This clone was observed a single time. V usage is TRBV11-2 and J usage is TRBJ2-7; D is uncertain. With 3 bases removed from V and 6 bases from J, the gap between germline ends came to 9 bases. The CDR3 sequence is 12 residues long. From germline, CDR1 is SGHAT and CDR2 FQNNGV. CDR3 DNA: TGTGCCAGCAGCTTTACCGAGAGCGAGCAGTACTTC. As protein: CASSFTESEQYF.

This chain joins TRBV29-1 and TRBJ2-1, with a tentative D call TRBD1 (6 bases). The CDR3 covers 13 residues. The germline V and J ends were trimmed by 7 bases and 7 bases, with 17 bases remaining between them. The germline gives CDR1 SQVTM, CDR2 ANQGSEA. The CDR3 region has the DNA TGCAGCGCTGCCAGGACAGACTCGAATGAGCAGTTCTTC. Its protein product is CSAARTDSNEQFF.

The V call is TRBV5-1, the J call TRBJ2-1, with TRBD1 matching 8 bases. The CDR3 totals 15 residues. Germline V gene data show CDR1 as SGHRS and CDR2 as YFSETQ. The ends lost 0 bases at V and 6 bases at J; junction bases unmatched: 5. CDR3 protein: CASSLAGTGPNEQFF. In DNA, the CDR3 is TGCGCCAGCAGCTTGGCCGGGACAGGTCCCAATGAGCAGTTCTTC.

This chain uses TRBV27 with TRBJ1-1; 11 bases align to TRBD1. The length of the CDR3 is 15 residues. Germline loops: CDR1 MNHEY, CDR2 SMNVEV (reference sequence). Trimming at V came to 6 bases and at J to 3 bases, leaving 6 bases not matched to a gene. CDR3 loop: CASSGQGAPYTEAFF. CDR3 bases: TGTGCCAGCAGCGGACAGGGGGCTCCTTACACTGAAGCTTTCTTT.

This chain connects TRBV30 to TRBJ2-4; D might be TRBD2 (6 bases). V was trimmed by 4 bases and J by 8 bases, leaving 15 bases between them. The CDR3 is 13 amino acids. The germline V gene has CDR1 GTSNPN and CDR2 SVGIG (reference sequence). The CDR3 sequence is CAWTRAGKDIQYF. As DNA, the CDR3 is TGTGCCTGGACTCGGGCGGGGAAGGACATTCAGTACTTC. Full variable domain (rest looked up from reference TRBV30 and TRBJ2-4): SQTIHQWPATLVQPVGSPLSLECTVEGTSNPNLYWYRQAAGRGLQLLFYSVGIGQISSEVPQNLSASRPQDRQFILSSKKLLLSDSGFYLCAWTRAGKDIQYFGAGTRLSVL.

The chain is built from TRBV5-6 and TRBJ2-7; no clear D gene. The germline gives CDR1 SGHDT, CDR2 YYEEEE. V was shortened by 4 bases and J by 0 bases, with 14 bases between the two germline ends. CDR3 length: 15 residues. The CDR3 DNA follows: TGTGCCAGCAGCCATCTGGAGATTAACTCCTACGAGCAGTACTTC. Translated: CASSHLEINSYEQYF.

This sequence joins TRBV6-5 and TRBJ1-1; D is unresolved. The CDR3 consists of 14 residues. Germline lookup yields CDR1 MNHEY and CDR2 SVGAGI. V lost 0 bases, J lost 4 bases, and 9 bases lay in between. CDR3 nucleotide sequence: TGTGCCAGCAGTTACTCCCGTAGATCCACTGAAGCTTTCTTT. It is translated as CASSYSRRSTEAFF.

This chain connects TRBV7-9 to TRBJ2-3; TRBD2 matches at 10 bases. CDR1 is SEHNR, CDR2 FQNEAQ, per germline (reference sequence). The CDR3 runs 16 residues. J gave up 0 bases and V 1 base, and 1 base lay outside the gene matches. The CDR3 region is CASSLERGGSTDTQYF. The CDR3 DNA sequence: TGTGCCAGCAGCTTAGAGCGGGGGGGCAGCACAGATACGCAGTATTTT.

V usage is TRBV4-1 and J usage is TRBJ1-1, with 7 nucleotides matching TRBD1. With V trimmed by 0 bases and J by 4 bases, 8 bases remained unmatched. The CDR3 is 16 residues long. Germline lookup yields CDR1 MGHRA and CDR2 YSYEKL. CDR3 DNA sequence: TGCGCCAGCAGCCAAGAAGGCGCACAGGGGCGCACTGAAGCTTTCTTT. The encoded protein is CASSQEGAQGRTEAFF.

V gene TRBV23-1 combines with J gene TRBJ2-1, with 13 bases fitting TRBD2. TRBV23-1 is identified as an open reading frame with a role that is uncertain. J lost 9 bases, V lost 2 bases, and 4 bases had no gene match. There are 15 residues in the CDR3. The CDR3 nucleotides read TGCGCCAGCAGTCAAGGACTAGCGGGGGCTCTTGAGCAGTTCTTC. Translation gives CASSQGLAGALEQFF.

The CDR3 region is CASPQGAKVTQYF. CDR3 nucleotides: TGTGCCAGCCCACAGGGGGCAAAAGTTACGCAGTATTTT. The chain links TRBV6-5 to TRBJ2-3; 9 bases align to TRBD1. CDR1 and CDR2 from the germline V gene are MNHEY and SVGAGI. The CDR3 is made up of 13 amino acids. V shed 8 bases and J 8 bases; nucleotides not matched to a gene: 8.

The J gene is TRBJ2-5, the V gene TRBV6-5; the D is unclear. Germline CDR1 and CDR2: MNHEY and SVGAGI. V lost 8 bases, J lost 5 bases, and 21 bases lay in between. The CDR3 has 15 amino acids. CDR3 protein: CASSSGLAAIETQYF. CDR3 DNA: TGTGCCAGCTCCAGTGGCTTAGCTGCCATCGAGACCCAGTACTTC.

CDR3 sequence reads: CATSREGGDFGYTF. For the CDR3, the DNA is TGTGCCACCAGCAGAGAGGGGGGAGATTTTGGCTACACCTTC. This sequence joins TRBV15 and TRBJ1-2; tentative D call: TRBD1 (5 bases). Looked up from germline, CDR1 is LNHNV and CDR2 is YYDKDF (reference sequence). The V end lost 0 bases, the J end lost 7 bases, and 12 bases lay between the germline ends. The CDR3 covers 14 residues.

The chain is built from TRBV7-2 and TRBJ1-3; D is undetermined. Per the germline V gene, CDR1 is SGHTA and CDR2 is FQGNSA. The CDR3 loop spans 15 amino acids. The V and J ends lost 2 bases and 7 bases respectively, with 15 bases between them. The CDR3 spells CASSLSTVAENTIYF. The CDR3 DNA reads TGTGCCAGCAGCTTAAGTACCGTGGCGGAGAACACCATATATTTT.

The rearrangement joins TRBV15 to TRBJ2-5; no firm D call. The ends were cut back, 0 bases at V and 4 bases at J, with 12 bases in the middle. CDR3 length equals 15 residues. Germline loops: CDR1 LNHNV, CDR2 YYDKDF (reference sequence). In DNA, the CDR3 is TGTGCCACCAGCAGAGATACCACTGGCGGAGAGACCCAGTACTTC. Translated: CATSRDTTGGETQYF.

Concerning this clone itself: Other DNA sequences in this specimen translate into the identical CDR3. V gene TRBV18 combines with J gene TRBJ2-6, with TRBD1 matching 9 bases. The germline CDR1 and CDR2 sequences are KGHSH and LQKENI. CDR3 size: 17 residues. The V gene end was trimmed by 3 bases and the J gene end by 0 bases; junction bases not matched to a gene: 3. The CDR3 sequence is CASSPGQGFSGANVLTF. The CDR3, as DNA: TGTGCCAGCTCACCGGGACAGGGATTCTCTGGGGCCAACGTCCTGACTTTC. The full variable domain, its missing parts supplied by reference TRBV18 and TRBJ2-6, is NAGVMQNPRHLVRRRGQEARLRCSPMKGHSHVYWYRQLPEEGLKFMVYLQKENIIDESGMPKERFSAEFPKEGPSILRIQQVVRGDSAAYFCASSPGQGFSGANVLTFGAGSRLTVL.

The chain is built from TRBV6-5 and TRBJ1-1; a weak D match, TRBD1 (5 bases). Trimming cost V 5 bases and J 3 bases, with 13 bases left between them. CDR3 length equals 14 residues. Germline assignment: CDR1 MNHEY and CDR2 SVGAGI. CDR3 region: CASSPNWGDTEAFF. CDR3 nucleotides: TGTGCCAGCAGTCCAAACTGGGGGGACACTGAAGCTTTCTTT.